These 31 T cell receptor beta chains were sequenced from one sample in a study of T cell responses to AZD1222 COVID-19 vaccine. Clones were sequenced by immunoSEQ multiplex PCR, and TCRdb holds only the in-frame ones, with some missing. Of 100,000 to 150,000 clones listed, approximately 86% are singletons. The sequencing here drew on peripheral blood, taken on day 0 of AZD1222 vaccination. Receptors originate from an adult in good health.

CDR3 nucleotides: TGTGCCAGCAGCCGGACAGGGTTCGAAGGCTACACCTTC. This encodes CASSRTGFEGYTF. This chain links TRBV7-3 with TRBJ1-2; 8 positions agree with TRBD1. The CDR3 runs 13 residues. Germline CDR1 is SGHTA and CDR2 is FQGTGA. The V segment lost 5 bases and the J segment 8 bases; nucleotides outside the gene matches: 7.

V is TRBV28 and J is TRBJ2-5; 8 nucleotides align to TRBD1. With 2 bases clipped from V and 5 bases from J, the junction kept 1 base outside the gene matches. Germline V gives CDR1 MDHEN, CDR2 SYDVKM. This CDR3 is 13 amino acids long. CDR3 nucleotide sequence: TGTGCCAGCAGTTTAGACAGGGGTGAGACCCAGTACTTC. Translated, it gives CASSLDRGETQYF.

This clone was detected only once. The gene calls are TRBV11-3 and TRBJ2-1; D uncertain. Germline loops: CDR1 SGHNT, CDR2 YENEEA. The V end was cut by 11 bases, the J end by 3 bases, with 11 bases between. The CDR3 runs to 12 residues. The CDR3 sequence: CAHSRVYNEQFF. The CDR3 coding sequence is TGTGCCCACTCCCGAGTCTACAATGAGCAGTTCTTC.

V is TRBV4-3 and J is TRBJ1-1; D is unresolved. There are 16 residues in the CDR3. The V end was cut by 0 bases, the J end by 0 bases, with 11 bases between. CDR1 and CDR2 (germline): LGHNA, YSLEER. CDR3 in amino acids: CASSQDSWTMNTEAFF. The CDR3 nucleotides read TGCGCCAGCAGCCAAGATTCCTGGACCATGAACACTGAAGCTTTCTTT.

The chain combines TRBV28 with TRBJ2-7; D possibly corresponds to TRBD2 (5 bases). Trimming removed 6 bases from V and 5 bases from J, with 20 bases in between. CDR1 is MDHEN, CDR2 SYDVKM, per germline. The CDR3 is 15 residues long. The CDR3 region is CASRPDGVRDHEQYF. The CDR3 DNA sequence: TGTGCCAGCAGGCCAGACGGGGTAAGGGATCACGAGCAGTACTTC.

With regard to this clone: The CDR3 ends on some other residue instead of the conserved phenylalanine or tryptophan, so this is likely a read error. The limits of the CDR3 on the DNA are not certain, so only TCRdb's listed CDR3 is given. The chain uses TRBV6-9 and TRBJ1-2. CDR1 and CDR2 (germline): MNHGY, SVAAGI. Inclusive of both ends, the CDR3 amounts to 9 amino acids. This chain's CDR3 is CASSYACLR.

This clone was seen a single time. The rearrangement joins TRBV7-2 to TRBJ2-7; D is undetermined. The CDR3 runs to 12 residues. The germline V and J ends were trimmed by 4 bases and 2 bases, with 6 bases remaining between them. Germline V gives CDR1 SGHTA, CDR2 FQGNSA. CDR3 sequence (DNA): TGTGCCAGCAGCTCAAGGCCCTACGAGCAGTACTTC. It translates to CASSSRPYEQYF. Full variable domain (outside the CDR3, taken from reference TRBV7-2 and TRBJ2-7): GAGVSQSPSNKVTEKGKDVELRCDPISGHTALYWYRQSLGQGLEFLIYFQGNSAPDKSGLPSDRFSAERTGGSVSTLTIQRTQQEDSAVYLCASSSRPYEQYFGPGTRLTVT.

The gene calls are TRBV4-1 and TRBJ1-5; D call uncertain. The CDR3 runs to 14 residues. Trimming took off 4 bases at V and 9 bases at J, with 16 bases between the two ends. Germline values: CDR1 MGHRA, CDR2 YSYEKL. CDR3 coding DNA: TGCGCCAGCAGCCCCGGGCCCCTCAACCCGCCCCAGCATTTT. Its translation is CASSPGPLNPPQHF.

The rearrangement uses TRBV7-6 and TRBJ2-1, with 8 bases lining up with TRBD1. With V trimmed by 5 bases and J by 16 bases, 16 bases remained unmatched. The CDR3 contains 14 residues. The germline CDR1 and CDR2 sequences are SGHVS and FNYEAQ. The CDR3 loop reads CASSTLGNRDRQFF. The CDR3 DNA reads TGTGCCAGCAGCACTCTCGGGAACCGGGACAGGCAATTCTTC.

This clone has a single count. V gene TRBV30 combines with J gene TRBJ2-3; no reliable D call. Trimming left V 0 bases short and J 5 bases short, with 12 bases between. CDR3 length: 14 amino acids. In germline, CDR1 is GTSNPN, CDR2 SVGIG (reference sequence). CDR3 in DNA: TGTGCCTGGAGTGTCTCGTCAGTTGGAGATACGCAGTATTTT. It yields the protein CAWSVSSVGDTQYF.

The chain combines TRBV16 with TRBJ1-5; D gene ambiguous. Trimming removed 4 bases at V and 3 bases at J, with 7 bases between. Germline V gene data show CDR1 as KGHSY and CDR2 as FQNENV. The CDR3 runs 13 residues. CDR3 region: CASSPTVNQPQHF. The CDR3 coding sequence is TGTGCCAGCAGCCCAACGGTCAATCAGCCCCAGCATTTT.

This chain uses TRBV12-3 or TRBV12-4 with TRBJ1-2; no firm D call. The CDR3 loop spans 13 amino acids. V lost 6 bases to trimming and J lost 3 bases, with 11 bases between them. As DNA, the CDR3 is TGTGCCAGCAGCCCACAGCTGTACTATGGCTACACCTTC. It encodes CASSPQLYYGYTF.

The table lists this clone with a few counts. The chain has TRBV5-4 and TRBJ2-3, with D possibly matching TRBD2 (5 bases). V was trimmed by 4 bases and J by 4 bases, leaving 13 bases between them. From germline, CDR1 is SGHNT and CDR2 YYREEE (reference sequence). The CDR3 is 14 residues long. Here the CDR3 reads CASSPLGWADTQYF. The CDR3 DNA sequence: TGTGCCAGCAGCCCACTAGGATGGGCAGATACGCAGTATTTT.

This rearrangement joins TRBV6-2 or TRBV6-3 to TRBJ2-3; no firm D call. With 2 bases removed from V and 2 bases from J, the gap between germline ends came to 20 bases. Germline V lookup: CDR1 MNHEY, CDR2 SVGEGT. The CDR3 spans 18 residues. In nucleotides, the CDR3 is TGTGCCAGCAGTTACACCCTTTTGATAGCTTGGGCCACAGATACGCAGTATTTT. This sequence encodes CASSYTLLIAWATDTQYF.

The chain couples TRBV9 to TRBJ2-7; D unclear. Germline CDR1 is SGDLS and CDR2 is YYNGEE. Trimming pared 9 bases from V and 6 bases from J, leaving 13 bases between. The length of the CDR3 is 11 residues. CDR3 sequence: CATLGYREQYF. DNA of the CDR3: TGTGCCACGTTAGGTTACCGCGAGCAGTACTTC.

V gene TRBV13 combines with J gene TRBJ2-5, with 7 bases fitting TRBD1. The CDR3 loop spans 16 amino acids. Germline CDR1 PRHDT, CDR2 FYEKMQ (reference sequence). The ends lost 6 bases at V and 4 bases at J; junction bases unmatched: 14. The CDR3 DNA sequence: TGTGCCAGCAGAAAATTTTTGATCGACAGGGTAGAGACCCAGTACTTC. This sequence encodes CASRKFLIDRVETQYF.

The CDR3 sequence is CASRLAPGELFF. CDR3 coding DNA: TGTGCCAGCAGATTAGCCCCCGGGGAGCTGTTTTTT. The gene calls are TRBV2 and TRBJ2-2; D is uncertain. The V gene's germline CDR1 is SNHLY and CDR2 FYNNEI. The CDR3 has 12 residues. Trimming took 6 bases from V and 6 from J, leaving 8 bases between them.

This sequence joins TRBV5-1 and TRBJ1-1; D unclear. Germline CDR1 reads SGHRS; CDR2 reads YFSETQ. The CDR3 totals 14 residues. V lost 0 bases and J 1 base, leaving 7 bases between the germline ends. The CDR3 reads CASSLAARNTEAFF. In nucleotides, the CDR3 is TGCGCCAGCAGCTTGGCGGCGAGGAACACTGAAGCTTTCTTT.

The chain carries TRBV25-1 and TRBJ1-6, with 10 nucleotides matching TRBD1. The germline gives CDR1 MGHDK, CDR2 SYGVNS. CDR3 length equals 15 residues. J lost 10 bases, V lost 10 bases, and 13 bases had no gene match. The CDR3 nucleotides are TGTGCCACTAGACCTCCCGGGACAGGGGAATCACCCCTCCACTTT. Its protein is CATRPPGTGESPLHF.

The chain combines TRBV28 with TRBJ1-2; 7 nucleotides line up with TRBD1. The CDR3 has 17 residues. V shed 4 bases, J shed 0 bases, and the junction held 11 bases outside the gene matches. The germline gives CDR1 MDHEN, CDR2 SYDVKM. The CDR3 loop is CASSSFSTGRTNYGYTF. The CDR3 DNA reads as TGTGCCAGCAGTTCCTTCTCGACAGGGCGAACTAACTATGGCTACACCTTC.

The rearrangement links TRBV6-4 to TRBJ1-2; D remains ambiguous. Between the trimmed V and J ends, which lost 0 bases and 7 bases, there was a span of 9 bases. The CDR3 is 13 residues long. The germline CDR1 and CDR2 sequences are MRHNA and SNTAGT. The CDR3 nucleotides read TGTGCCAGCAGTGACTCCCAGTCCCGTGGCTACACCTTC. It yields the protein CASSDSQSRGYTF.

The chain joins TRBV12-3 or TRBV12-4 to TRBJ1-2, with D tentatively TRBD1 (5 bases). Trimming removed 6 bases from V and 4 bases from J, with 12 bases in between. The CDR3 spans 13 residues. The CDR3 nucleotides are TGTGCCAGCAGCGCCGGGGACTCCTATGGCTACACCTTC. Translated, it gives CASSAGDSYGYTF.

The J gene is TRBJ1-2, the V gene TRBV7-9, with D unresolved. Per germline, CDR1 SEHNR and CDR2 FQNEAQ (reference sequence). CDR3 length: 14 amino acids. The V end was cut by 3 bases, the J end by 7 bases, with 15 bases between. The CDR3 sequence is CASSLDGSHPGYTF. The CDR3 bases are TGTGCCAGCAGCTTGGACGGATCCCACCCTGGCTACACCTTC. Full variable domain (remainder filled in from reference TRBV7-9 and TRBJ1-2): DTGVSQNPRHKITKRGQNVTFRCDPISEHNRLYWYRQTLGQGPEFLTYFQNEAQLEKSRLLSDRFSAERPKGSFSTLEIQRTEQGDSAMYLCASSLDGSHPGYTFGSGTRLTVV.

The chain links TRBV7-2 to TRBJ1-5; 7 nucleotides align to TRBD1. V lost 5 bases to trimming and J lost 5 bases; unmatched junction nucleotides: 3. CDR3 length: 13 amino acids. From germline, CDR1 is SGHTA and CDR2 FQGNSA. CDR3 coding DNA: TGTGCCAGCAGCCAAGACAGGGATCAGCCCCAGCATTTT. Protein: CASSQDRDQPQHF.

The V gene is TRBV5-1, the J gene TRBJ2-7; 7 nucleotides line up with TRBD1. The germline CDR1 and CDR2 sequences are SGHRS and YFSETQ. The CDR3 sequence is 14 residues long. J lost 4 bases, V lost 4 bases, and 8 bases had no gene match. The CDR3 reads CASSGDRNAYEQYF. The CDR3 nucleotides read TGCGCCAGCAGCGGGGACAGAAACGCGTACGAGCAGTACTTC.

This clone has just one count. The chain carries TRBV7-8 and TRBJ2-7, with 7 bases aligning to TRBD1. V dropped 5 bases and J dropped 0; count of bases not matched to a gene: 10. The germline gives CDR1 SGHVS, CDR2 FQNEAQ. The CDR3 is 16 amino acids. The CDR3 loop is CASSTRTGKISYEQYF. As DNA, the CDR3 is TGTGCCAGCAGCACCCGGACAGGCAAGATCTCCTACGAGCAGTACTTC. The whole variable domain, remainder taken from reference TRBV7-8 and TRBJ2-7, is GAGVSQSPRYKVAKRGQDVALRCDPISGHVSLFWYQQALGQGPEFLTYFQNEAQLDKSGLPSDRFFAERPEGSVSTLKIQRTQQEDSAVYLCASSTRTGKISYEQYFGPGTRLTVT.

This rearrangement joins TRBV4-1 to TRBJ2-7; maybe TRBD1 (5 bases). Trimming removed 2 bases at V and 0 bases at J, with 11 bases between. There are 15 residues in the CDR3. CDR1 is MGHRA, CDR2 YSYEKL, per germline. The CDR3 nucleotides are TGCGCCAGCAGCCAACGTAGGGGTAGCTCCTACGAGCAGTACTTC. Amino acid sequence: CASSQRRGSSYEQYF.

The chain carries TRBV3-1 (or the pseudogene TRBV3-2) and TRBJ1-2; D remains ambiguous. The germline gives CDR1 LGHDT, CDR2 YNNKEL (reference sequence). V lost 3 bases and J lost 1, with 15 bases in between. The CDR3 has 16 amino acids. For the CDR3, the DNA is TGTGCCAGCAGCCAGTACTCCGGGCAGCTTAACTATGGCTACACCTTC. This gives the protein CASSQYSGQLNYGYTF.

The rearrangement links TRBV19 to TRBJ1-4; 7 nucleotides line up with TRBD1. The CDR3 sequence is 15 residues long. Losses at the gene ends were 10 bases for V and 0 bases for J; bases not matched to a gene: 8. Germline assignment: CDR1 LNHDA and CDR2 SQIVND (reference sequence). CDR3 sequence reads: CATSRQGATNEKLFF. CDR3 DNA: TGTGCCACTTCAAGGCAGGGGGCAACTAATGAAAAACTGTTTTTT.

The chain has TRBV13 and TRBJ2-3; D gene ambiguous. This CDR3 contains 12 residues. V was pared by 3 bases and J by 6 bases, with 7 bases between. CDR1 PRHDT and CDR2 FYEKMQ come from the germline V gene (reference sequence). CDR3 nucleotide sequence: TGTGCCAGCAGCTTCCTTACCGATACGCAGTATTTT. Its translation is CASSFLTDTQYF. Complete variable domain (other parts from reference TRBV13 and TRBJ2-3): AAGVIQSPRHLIKEKRETATLKCYPIPRHDTVYWYQQGPGQDPQFLISFYEKMQSDKGSIPDRFSAQQFSDYHSELNMSSLELGDSALYFCASSFLTDTQYFGPGTRLTVL.

This clone has more than one count but fewer than ten. CDR3 residues: CASWRTGQVSQFF. In nucleotides, the CDR3 is TGTGCCAGCTGGCGGACAGGTCAAGTTTCGCAGTTCTTC. The chain has TRBV28 and TRBJ2-1; 7 bases line up with TRBD1. Germline assignment: CDR1 MDHEN and CDR2 SYDVKM. V trimming: 8 bases; J trimming: 12 bases; junction bases outside the gene matches: 13. The CDR3 extends over 13 amino acids.